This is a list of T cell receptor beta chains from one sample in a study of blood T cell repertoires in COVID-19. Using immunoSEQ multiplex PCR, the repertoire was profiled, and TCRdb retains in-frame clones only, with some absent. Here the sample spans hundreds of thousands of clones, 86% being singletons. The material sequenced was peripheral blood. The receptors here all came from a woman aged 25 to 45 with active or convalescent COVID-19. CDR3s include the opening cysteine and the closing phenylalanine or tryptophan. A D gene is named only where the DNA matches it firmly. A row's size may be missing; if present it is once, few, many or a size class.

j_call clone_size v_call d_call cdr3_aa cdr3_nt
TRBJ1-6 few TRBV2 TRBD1 CASSEGQGGSPLHF TGTGCCAGCAGTGAAGGTCAGGGGGGTTCACCCCTCCACTTT
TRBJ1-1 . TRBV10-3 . CATHGAGIGNTEAFF TGTGCCACCCATGGGGCGGGGATCGGGAACACTGAAGCTTTCTTT
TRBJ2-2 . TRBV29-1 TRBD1 CSARTGGTGELFF TGCAGCGCGAGGACAGGGGGTACCGGGGAGCTGTTTTTT
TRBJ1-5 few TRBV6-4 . CASSDQGSGPQHF TGTGCCAGCAGTGACCAGGGTTCCGGGCCCCAGCATTTT
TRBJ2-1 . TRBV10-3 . CAISQQGGEQFF TGTGCCATCAGCCAGCAGGGGGGTGAGCAGTTCTTC
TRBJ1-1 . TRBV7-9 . CASTTTVMNTEAFF TGTGCCAGCACCACGACAGTTATGAACACTGAAGCTTTCTTT
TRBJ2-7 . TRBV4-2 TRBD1 CASSPGQGSYEQYF TGTGCCAGCAGCCCGGGACAGGGATCCTACGAGCAGTACTTC
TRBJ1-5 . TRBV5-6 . CASSRTTGGNQPQHF TGTGCCAGCAGCCGGACGACAGGCGGTAATCAGCCCCAGCATTTT
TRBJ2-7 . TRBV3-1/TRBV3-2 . CASSPYVGGRVYEQYF TGTGCCAGCAGCCCCTACGTGGGGGGGCGGGTCTACGAGCAGTACTTC
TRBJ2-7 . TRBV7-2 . CASSLGFGGDYEQYF TGTGCCAGCAGCTTAGGGTTTGGTGGAGATTACGAGCAGTACTTC
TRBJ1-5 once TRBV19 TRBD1 CASSVDREGQPQHF TGTGCCAGTAGTGTGGACAGGGAGGGTCAGCCCCAGCATTTT
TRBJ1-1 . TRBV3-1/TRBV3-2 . CASSYAPGQRNTEAFF TGTGCCAGCAGCTACGCACCGGGACAAAGGAACACTGAAGCTTTCTTT
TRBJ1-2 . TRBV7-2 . CASSPAYRDYGYTF TGTGCCAGCAGCCCAGCATACAGGGACTATGGCTACACCTTC
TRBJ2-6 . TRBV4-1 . CASRPPGFTGANVLTF TGCGCCAGCAGACCCCCAGGGTTCACTGGGGCCAACGTCCTGACTTTC
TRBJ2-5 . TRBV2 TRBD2 CASSDLRRTSGEETQYF TGTGCCAGCAGTGATCTGCGGAGGACTAGCGGGGAGGAGACCCAGTACTTC
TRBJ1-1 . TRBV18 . CASSPPVSGAPHFF TGTGCCAGCTCACCACCGGTGAGTGGGGCCCCCCATTTCTTT
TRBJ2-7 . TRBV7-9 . CASSPNPAGEQYF TGTGCCAGCAGCCCCAACCCGGCGGGCGAGCAGTACTTC
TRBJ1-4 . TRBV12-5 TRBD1 CASGLGQGTNEKLFF TGTGCTAGTGGCCTCGGACAGGGAACTAATGAAAAACTGTTTTTT
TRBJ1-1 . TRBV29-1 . CSVASGITNTEAFF TGCAGCGTGGCCTCAGGGATAACGAACACTGAAGCTTTCTTT
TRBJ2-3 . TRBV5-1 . CASSHRTQGSWTDTQYF TGCGCCAGCAGCCACAGAACGCAGGGGAGTTGGACAGATACGCAGTATTTT
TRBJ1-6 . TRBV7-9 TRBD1 CASSRVPGTENSPLHF TGTGCCAGCAGCCGAGTTCCCGGGACAGAAAATTCACCCCTCCACTTT
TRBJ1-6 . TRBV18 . CASSPGVQGSPLHF TGTGCCAGCTCACCTGGGGTCCAGGGTTCACCCCTCCACTTT
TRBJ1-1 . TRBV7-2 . CASSLLQEAFF TGTGCCAGCAGCTTACTACAGGAAGCTTTCTTT
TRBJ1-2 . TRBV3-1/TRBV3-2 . CASSPQGKNYGYTF TGTGCCAGCAGCCCCCAGGGGAAAAACTATGGCTACACCTTC
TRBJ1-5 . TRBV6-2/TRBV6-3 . CASSKGLSGSNQPQHF TGTGCCAGCAGTAAGGGGCTATCGGGTAGCAATCAGCCCCAGCATTTT
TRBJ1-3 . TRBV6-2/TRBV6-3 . CASSQGEAIYF TGTGCCAGCAGTCAAGGGGAGGCCATATATTTT
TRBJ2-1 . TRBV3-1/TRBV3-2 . CASSQKGGLVEQFF TGTGCCAGCAGCCAAAAAGGGGGTCTTGTGGAGCAGTTCTTC
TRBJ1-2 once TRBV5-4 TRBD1 CASSLDRGVGGYTF TGTGCCAGCAGCTTGGACAGGGGCGTTGGTGGCTACACCTTC
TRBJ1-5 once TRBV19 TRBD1 CASRGLGTGVNSNQPQHF TGTGCCAGTAGAGGTCTGGGGACAGGGGTAAATAGCAATCAGCCCCAGCATTTT
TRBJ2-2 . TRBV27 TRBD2 CASSLGLAGNTGELFF TGTGCCAGCAGTTTGGGACTAGCGGGAAACACCGGGGAGCTGTTTTTT
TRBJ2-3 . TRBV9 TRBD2 CASSSRAGGGTDTQYF TGTGCCAGCAGCTCCAGGGCGGGAGGCGGCACAGATACGCAGTATTTT
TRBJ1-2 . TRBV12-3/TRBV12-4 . CASSSGLVYGYTF TGTGCCAGCAGTTCGGGACTTGTGTATGGCTACACCTTC
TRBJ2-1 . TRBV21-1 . CASSEDRTKGNEQFF TGTGCCAGCAGCGAAGACAGGACGAAGGGCAATGAGCAGTTCTTC
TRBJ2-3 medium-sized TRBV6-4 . CASSDSPSTDTQYF TGTGCCAGCAGTGACAGCCCTAGCACAGATACGCAGTATTTT
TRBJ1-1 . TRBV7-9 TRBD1 CASSILGQGYTEAFF TGTGCCAGCAGCATTTTGGGACAGGGCTACACTGAAGCTTTCTTT
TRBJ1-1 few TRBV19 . CASSTGTMNTEAFF TGTGCCAGTAGTACTGGGACAATGAACACTGAAGCTTTCTTT
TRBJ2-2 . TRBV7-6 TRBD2 CASSTPSGGADTGELFF TGTGCCAGCAGCACTCCTAGCGGGGGGGCGGACACCGGGGAGCTGTTTTTT
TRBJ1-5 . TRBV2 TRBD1 CASRGQNYNQPQHF TGTGCCAGCAGGGGACAGAACTACAATCAGCCCCAGCATTTT
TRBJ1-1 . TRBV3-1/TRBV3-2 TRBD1 CASSQVIGTGALAFF TGTGCCAGCAGCCAAGTTATAGGGACAGGGGCTTTAGCTTTCTTT
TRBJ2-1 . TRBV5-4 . CASTDIGLNSYNEQFF TGTGCCAGCACAGACATTGGACTTAACTCCTACAATGAGCAGTTCTTC
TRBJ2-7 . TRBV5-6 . CASTRRGPASKQYF TGTGCCAGCACAAGGAGGGGCCCCGCATCGAAGCAGTACTTC
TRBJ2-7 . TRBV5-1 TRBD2 CASSLGGSGSYEQYF TGCGCCAGCAGCTTGGGCGGGAGTGGGTCCTACGAGCAGTACTTC
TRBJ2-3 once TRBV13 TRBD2 CASSLDGRASTDTQYF TGTGCCAGCAGCTTAGACGGGAGGGCCAGCACAGATACGCAGTATTTT
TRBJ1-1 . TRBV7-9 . CASSFEGTEAFF TGTGCCAGCAGCTTTGAGGGCACTGAAGCTTTCTTT
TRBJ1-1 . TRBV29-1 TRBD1 CSVLTGENTEAFF TGCAGCGTATTGACAGGGGAGAACACTGAAGCTTTCTTT
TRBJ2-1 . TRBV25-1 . CASSEYEQAGPTNEQFF TGTGCCAGCAGTGAATACGAGCAAGCGGGTCCCACCAATGAGCAGTTCTTC
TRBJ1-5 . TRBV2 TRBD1 CASSDPGTGRVVNQPQHF TGTGCCAGCAGTGACCCCGGGACAGGGAGAGTAGTTAATCAGCCCCAGCATTTT
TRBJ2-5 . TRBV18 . CASSLNTRQETQYF TGTGCCAGCTCACTAAATACTAGACAAGAGACCCAGTACTTC